The source of this TCR beta chain is a study of blood T cell repertoires in COVID-19. Study summary: Acute and convalescent COVID-19 specimens originated in the United States, Italy and Spain.

The V gene end was trimmed by 3 bases and the J gene end by 10 bases; junction bases not matched to a gene: 14. The V gene's germline CDR1 is KGHDR and CDR2 SFDVKD. This CDR3 region has 16 residues. The table came from immunoSEQ multiplex PCR; TCRdb's copy has only in-frame clones and leaves some out. The table has roughly 250,000 clones, approximately 86% seen once. Sequencing input: peripheral blood. The chain couples TRBV24-1 to TRBJ2-1, with 7 positions matching TRBD1. The clonotype was recovered from a man in his sixties who had recovered from COVID-19. CDR3 nucleotides: TGTGCCACCAGTGATCCAACAGGACAGGCCACCGACGAGCAGTTCTTC. Encoded protein: CATSDPTGQATDEQFF.